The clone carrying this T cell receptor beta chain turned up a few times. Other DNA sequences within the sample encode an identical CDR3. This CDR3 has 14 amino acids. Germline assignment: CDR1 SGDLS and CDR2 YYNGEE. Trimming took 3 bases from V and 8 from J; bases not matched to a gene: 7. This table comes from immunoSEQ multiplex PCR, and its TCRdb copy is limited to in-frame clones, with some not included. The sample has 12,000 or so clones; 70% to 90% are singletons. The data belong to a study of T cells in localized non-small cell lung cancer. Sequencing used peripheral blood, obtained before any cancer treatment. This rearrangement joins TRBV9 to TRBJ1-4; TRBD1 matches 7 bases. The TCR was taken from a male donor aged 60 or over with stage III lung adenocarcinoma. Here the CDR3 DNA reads TGTGCCAGCAGCGGCACAGGGGCGGGGGAAAAACTGTTTTTT. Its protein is CASSGTGAGEKLFF.